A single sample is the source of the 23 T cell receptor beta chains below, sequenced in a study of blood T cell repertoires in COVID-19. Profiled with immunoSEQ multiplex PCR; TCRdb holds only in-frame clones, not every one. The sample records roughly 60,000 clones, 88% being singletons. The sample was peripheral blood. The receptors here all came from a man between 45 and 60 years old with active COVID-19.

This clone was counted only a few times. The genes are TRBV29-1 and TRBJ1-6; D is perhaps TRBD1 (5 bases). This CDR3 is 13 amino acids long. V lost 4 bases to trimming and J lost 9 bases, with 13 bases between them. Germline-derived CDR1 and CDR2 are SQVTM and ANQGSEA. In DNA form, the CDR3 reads TGCAGCGTTGCGGGACGGGAGGGTTCACCCCTCCACTTT. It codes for CSVAGREGSPLHF.

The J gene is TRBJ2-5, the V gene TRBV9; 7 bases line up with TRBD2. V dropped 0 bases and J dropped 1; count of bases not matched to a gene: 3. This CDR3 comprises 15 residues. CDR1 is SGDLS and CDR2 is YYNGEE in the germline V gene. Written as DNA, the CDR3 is TGTGCCAGCAGCGTAGTGGGGGGGACCCAAGAGACCCAGTACTTC. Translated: CASSVVGGTQETQYF.

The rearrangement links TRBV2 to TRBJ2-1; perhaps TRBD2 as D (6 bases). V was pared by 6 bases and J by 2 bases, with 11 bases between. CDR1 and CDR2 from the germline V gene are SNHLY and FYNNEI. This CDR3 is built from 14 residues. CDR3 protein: CASRSRGAYNEQFF. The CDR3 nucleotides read TGTGCCAGCAGGTCGCGGGGTGCCTACAATGAGCAGTTCTTC.

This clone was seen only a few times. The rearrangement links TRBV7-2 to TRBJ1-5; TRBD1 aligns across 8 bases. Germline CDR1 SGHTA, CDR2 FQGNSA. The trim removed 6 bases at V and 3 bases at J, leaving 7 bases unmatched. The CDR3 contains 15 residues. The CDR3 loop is CASRVGTGVNQPQHF. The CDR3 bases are TGTGCCAGCAGGGTAGGGACAGGCGTCAATCAGCCCCAGCATTTT.

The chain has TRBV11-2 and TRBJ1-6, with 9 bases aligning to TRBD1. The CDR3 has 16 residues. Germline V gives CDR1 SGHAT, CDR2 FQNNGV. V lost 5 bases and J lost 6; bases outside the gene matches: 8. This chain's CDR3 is CASSGAGTGPNSPLHF. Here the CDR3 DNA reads TGTGCCAGCAGCGGAGCCGGGACAGGGCCTAATTCACCCCTCCACTTT. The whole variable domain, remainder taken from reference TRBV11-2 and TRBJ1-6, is EAGVAQSPRYKIIEKRQSVAFWCNPISGHATLYWYQQILGQGPKLLIQFQNNGVVDDSQLPKDRFSAERLKGVDSTLKIQPAKLEDSAVYLCASSGAGTGPNSPLHFGNGTRLTVT.

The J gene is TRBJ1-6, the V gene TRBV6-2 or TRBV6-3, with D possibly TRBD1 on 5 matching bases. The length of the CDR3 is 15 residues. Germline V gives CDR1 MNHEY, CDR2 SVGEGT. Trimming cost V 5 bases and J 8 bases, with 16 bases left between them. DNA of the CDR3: TGTGCCAGCAGTCCGGGGACTTTGGTACATTCACCCCTCCACTTT. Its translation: CASSPGTLVHSPLHF.

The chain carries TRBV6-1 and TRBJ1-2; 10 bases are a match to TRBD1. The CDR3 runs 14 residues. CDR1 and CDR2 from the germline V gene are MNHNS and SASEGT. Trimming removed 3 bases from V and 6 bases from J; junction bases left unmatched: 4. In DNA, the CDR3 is TGTGCCAGCAGTGAGACGACAGGGGGCAATGGCTACACCTTC. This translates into CASSETTGGNGYTF.

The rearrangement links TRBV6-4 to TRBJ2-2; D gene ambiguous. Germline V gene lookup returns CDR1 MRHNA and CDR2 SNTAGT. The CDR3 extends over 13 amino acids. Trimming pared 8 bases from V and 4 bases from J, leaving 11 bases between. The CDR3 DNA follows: TGTGCCAGCCGAGCCCGATCCACCGGGGAGCTGTTTTTT. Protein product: CASRARSTGELFF.

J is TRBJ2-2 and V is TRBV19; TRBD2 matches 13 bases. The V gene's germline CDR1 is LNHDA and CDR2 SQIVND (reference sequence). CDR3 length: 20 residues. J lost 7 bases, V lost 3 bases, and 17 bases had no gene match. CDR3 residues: CASSIPSTSGGPLLVGELFF. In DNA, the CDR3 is TGTGCCAGTAGTATCCCCTCGACTAGCGGGGGGCCTCTTTTGGTCGGGGAGCTGTTTTTT.

CDR3 protein: CASSHRAYEQYF. The CDR3 DNA sequence: TGTGCCAGCAGCCACCGGGCCTACGAGCAGTACTTC. The gene calls are TRBV3-1 (or the pseudogene TRBV3-2) and TRBJ2-7; D call uncertain. The CDR3 loop spans 12 amino acids. The V gene lost 3 bases and the J gene lost 2 bases, with 5 bases spanning the gap. Germline lookup yields CDR1 LGHDT and CDR2 YNNKEL (reference sequence).

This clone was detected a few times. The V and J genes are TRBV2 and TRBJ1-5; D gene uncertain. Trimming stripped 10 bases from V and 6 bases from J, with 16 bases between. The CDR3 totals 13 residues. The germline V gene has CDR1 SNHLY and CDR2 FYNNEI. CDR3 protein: CATGKEASQPQHF. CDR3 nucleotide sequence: TGTGCCACCGGGAAAGAGGCAAGTCAGCCCCAGCATTTT.

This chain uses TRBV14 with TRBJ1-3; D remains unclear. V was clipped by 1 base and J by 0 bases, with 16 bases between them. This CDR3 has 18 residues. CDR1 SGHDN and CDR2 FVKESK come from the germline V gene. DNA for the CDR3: TGTGCCAGCAGCCAAGGGGGAGCGATGGGATCCTCTGGAAACACCATATATTTT. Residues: CASSQGGAMGSSGNTIYF.

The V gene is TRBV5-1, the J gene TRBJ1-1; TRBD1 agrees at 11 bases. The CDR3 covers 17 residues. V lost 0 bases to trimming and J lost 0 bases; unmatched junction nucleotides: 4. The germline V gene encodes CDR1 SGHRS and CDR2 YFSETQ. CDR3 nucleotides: TGCGCCAGCAGCTTGGCGGGGACAGGGGGGTTGAACACTGAAGCTTTCTTT. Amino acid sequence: CASSLAGTGGLNTEAFF. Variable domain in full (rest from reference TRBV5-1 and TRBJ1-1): KAGVTQTPRYLIKTRGQQVTLSCSPISGHRSVSWYQQTPGQGLQFLFEYFSETQRNKGNFPGRFSGRQFSNSRSEMNVSTLELGDSALYLCASSLAGTGGLNTEAFFGQGTRLTVV.

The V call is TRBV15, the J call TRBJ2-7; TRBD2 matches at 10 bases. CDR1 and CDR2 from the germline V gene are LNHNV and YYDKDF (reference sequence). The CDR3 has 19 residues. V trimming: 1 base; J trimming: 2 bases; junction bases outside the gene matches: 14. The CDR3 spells CATSRGGAGGLAGAYEQYF. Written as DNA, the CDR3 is TGTGCCACCAGCAGAGGTGGGGCAGGTGGGCTAGCGGGGGCCTACGAGCAGTACTTC.

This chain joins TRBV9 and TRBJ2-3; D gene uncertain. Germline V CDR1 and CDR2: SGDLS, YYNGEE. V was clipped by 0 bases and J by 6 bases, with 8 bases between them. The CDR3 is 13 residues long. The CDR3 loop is CASSVGPPDTQYF. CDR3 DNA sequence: TGTGCCAGCAGCGTAGGGCCCCCGGATACGCAGTATTTT.

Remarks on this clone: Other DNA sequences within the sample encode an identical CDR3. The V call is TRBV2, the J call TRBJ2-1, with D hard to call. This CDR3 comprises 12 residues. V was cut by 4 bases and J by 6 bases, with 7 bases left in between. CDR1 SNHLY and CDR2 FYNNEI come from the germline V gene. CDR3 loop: CASSGLFNEQFF. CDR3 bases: TGTGCCAGCAGTGGTCTGTTCAATGAGCAGTTCTTC.

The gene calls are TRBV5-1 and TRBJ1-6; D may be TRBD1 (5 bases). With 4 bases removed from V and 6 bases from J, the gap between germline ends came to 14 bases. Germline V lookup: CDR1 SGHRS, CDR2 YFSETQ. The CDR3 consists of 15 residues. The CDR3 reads CASSTRRGLNSPLHF. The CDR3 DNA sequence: TGCGCCAGCAGCACCCGTAGGGGACTTAATTCACCCCTCCACTTT.

The DNA for the CDR3 is TGTGCCAGTAGTCTGGGGACAGGGCGCGAAAAACTGTTTTTT. Translation: CASSLGTGREKLFF. The chain is built from TRBV19 and TRBJ1-4; 9 nucleotides line up with TRBD1. Germline CDR1 is LNHDA and CDR2 is SQIVND (reference sequence). The CDR3 consists of 14 residues. V lost 5 bases to trimming and J lost 8 bases; unmatched junction nucleotides: 6.

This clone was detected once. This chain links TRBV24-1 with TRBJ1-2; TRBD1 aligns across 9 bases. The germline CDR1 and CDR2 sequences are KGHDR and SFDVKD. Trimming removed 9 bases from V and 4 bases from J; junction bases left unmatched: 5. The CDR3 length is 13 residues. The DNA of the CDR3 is TGTGCCACCTCGGACAGGGGAGGCTATGGCTACACCTTC. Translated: CATSDRGGYGYTF.

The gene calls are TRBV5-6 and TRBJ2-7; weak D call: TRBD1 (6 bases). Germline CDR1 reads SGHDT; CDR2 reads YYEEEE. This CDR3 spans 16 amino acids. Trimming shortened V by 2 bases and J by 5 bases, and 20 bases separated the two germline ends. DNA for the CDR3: TGTGCCAGCAGCTTATCCAGGGGATTCAGGGTCAACGAGCAGTACTTC. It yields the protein CASSLSRGFRVNEQYF.

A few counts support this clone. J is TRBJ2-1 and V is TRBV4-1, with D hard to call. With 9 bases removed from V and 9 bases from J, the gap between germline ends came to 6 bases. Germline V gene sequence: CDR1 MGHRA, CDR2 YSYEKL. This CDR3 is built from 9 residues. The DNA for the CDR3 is TGCGCCAGAAAGCCTGAGCAGTTCTTC. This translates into CARKPEQFF.

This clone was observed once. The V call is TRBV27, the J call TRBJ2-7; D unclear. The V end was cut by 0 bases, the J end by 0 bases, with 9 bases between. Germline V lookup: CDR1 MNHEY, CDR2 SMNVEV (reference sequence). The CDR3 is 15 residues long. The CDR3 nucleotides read TGTGCCAGCAGTTTATCTGAGGCCAGCTCCTACGAGCAGTACTTC. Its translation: CASSLSEASSYEQYF.

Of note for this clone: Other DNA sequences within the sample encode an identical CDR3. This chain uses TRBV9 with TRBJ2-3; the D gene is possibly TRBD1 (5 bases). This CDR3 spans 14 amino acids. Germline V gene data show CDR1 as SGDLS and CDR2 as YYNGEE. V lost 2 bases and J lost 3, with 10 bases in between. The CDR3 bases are TGTGCCAGCAGCGTCTCCACAGGTACAGATACGCAGTATTTT. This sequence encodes CASSVSTGTDTQYF. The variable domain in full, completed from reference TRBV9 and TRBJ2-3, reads DSGVTQTPKHLITATGQRVTLRCSPRSGDLSVYWYQQSLDQGLQFLIQYYNGEERAKGNILERFSAQQFPDLHSELNLSSLELGDSALYFCASSVSTGTDTQYFGPGTRLTVL.